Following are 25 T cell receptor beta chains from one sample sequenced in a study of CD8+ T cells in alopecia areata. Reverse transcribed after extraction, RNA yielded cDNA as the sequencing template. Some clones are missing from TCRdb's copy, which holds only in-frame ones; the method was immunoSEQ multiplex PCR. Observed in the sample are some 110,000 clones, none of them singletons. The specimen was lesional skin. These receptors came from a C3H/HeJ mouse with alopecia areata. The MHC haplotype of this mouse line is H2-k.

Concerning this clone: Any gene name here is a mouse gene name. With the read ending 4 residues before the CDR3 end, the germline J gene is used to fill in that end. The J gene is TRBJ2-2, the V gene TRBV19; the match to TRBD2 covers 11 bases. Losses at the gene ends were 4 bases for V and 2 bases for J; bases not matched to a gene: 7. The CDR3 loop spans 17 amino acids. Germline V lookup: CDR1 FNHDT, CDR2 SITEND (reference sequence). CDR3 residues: CASSPSTGGANTGQLYF. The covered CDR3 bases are TGTGCCAGCAGTCCCTCAACTGGGGGGGCTAACACCGGG.

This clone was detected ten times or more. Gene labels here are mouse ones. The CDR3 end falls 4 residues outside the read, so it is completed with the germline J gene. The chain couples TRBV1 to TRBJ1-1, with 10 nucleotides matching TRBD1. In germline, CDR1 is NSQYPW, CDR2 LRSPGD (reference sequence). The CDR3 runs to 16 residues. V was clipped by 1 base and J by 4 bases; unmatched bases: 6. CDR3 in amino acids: CTCSAATGGRGTEVFF. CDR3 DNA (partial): TGCACCTGCAGTGCAGCGACAGGGGGCAGGGGCACA.

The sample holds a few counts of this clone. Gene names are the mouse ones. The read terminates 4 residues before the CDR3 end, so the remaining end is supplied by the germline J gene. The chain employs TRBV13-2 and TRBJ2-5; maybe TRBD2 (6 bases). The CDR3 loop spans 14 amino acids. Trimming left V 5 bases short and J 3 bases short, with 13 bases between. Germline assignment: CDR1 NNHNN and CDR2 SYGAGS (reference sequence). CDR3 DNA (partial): TGTGCCAGCGGCCCCGCGCTGGGGCAAGAC. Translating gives CASGPALGQD. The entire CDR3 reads CASGPALGQDTQYF.

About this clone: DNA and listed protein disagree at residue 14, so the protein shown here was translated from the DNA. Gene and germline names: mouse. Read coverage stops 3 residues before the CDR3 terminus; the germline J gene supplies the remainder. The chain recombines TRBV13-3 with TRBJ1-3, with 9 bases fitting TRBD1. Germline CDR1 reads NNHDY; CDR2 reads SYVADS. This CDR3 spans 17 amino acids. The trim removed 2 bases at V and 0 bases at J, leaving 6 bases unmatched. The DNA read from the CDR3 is TGTGCCAGCAGTGACGAGCGGACAGGGGATTCTGGAAATACG. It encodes CASSDERTGDSGNT. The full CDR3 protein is CASSDERTGDSGNTLYF.

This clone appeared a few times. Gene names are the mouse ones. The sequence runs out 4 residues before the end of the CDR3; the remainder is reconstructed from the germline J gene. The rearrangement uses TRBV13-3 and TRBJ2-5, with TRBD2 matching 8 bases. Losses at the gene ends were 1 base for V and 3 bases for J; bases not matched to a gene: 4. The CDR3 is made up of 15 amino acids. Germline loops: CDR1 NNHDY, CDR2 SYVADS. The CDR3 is CASSDRGGRQDTQYF. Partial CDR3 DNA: TGTGCCAGCAGTGATCGGGGGGGCCGGCAAGAC.

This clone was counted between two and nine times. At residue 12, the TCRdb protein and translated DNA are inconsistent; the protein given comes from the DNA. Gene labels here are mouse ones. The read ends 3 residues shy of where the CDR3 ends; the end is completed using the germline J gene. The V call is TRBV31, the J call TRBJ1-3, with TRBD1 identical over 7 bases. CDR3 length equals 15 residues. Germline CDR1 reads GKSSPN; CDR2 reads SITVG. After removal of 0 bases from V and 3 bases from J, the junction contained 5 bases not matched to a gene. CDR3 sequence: CAWSLEDRDGNTLYF. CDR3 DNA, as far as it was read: TGTGCCTGGAGTCTAGAAGACAGGGATGGAAATACG.

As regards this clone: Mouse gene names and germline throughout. The covered CDR3 bases are TGCACCTGCAGTGCAAGGGACAGGGGGCAGGCT. Translating it yields CTCSARDRGQA. In full, the CDR3 reads CTCSARDRGQAEQFF. V is TRBV1 and J is TRBJ2-1; 12 positions match TRBD1. Read sequence stops 4 residues before the CDR3 end, and the germline J gene provides the missing end. Germline values: CDR1 NSQYPW, CDR2 LRSPGD (reference sequence). The CDR3 sequence is 15 residues long. Variable domain in full (rest from reference TRBV1 and TRBJ2-1): VTLLEQNPRWRLVPRGQAVNLRCILKNSQYPWMSWYQQDLQKQLQWLFTLRSPGDKEVKSLPGADYLATRVTDTELRLQVANMSQGRTLYCTCSARDRGQAEQFFGPGTRLTVL.

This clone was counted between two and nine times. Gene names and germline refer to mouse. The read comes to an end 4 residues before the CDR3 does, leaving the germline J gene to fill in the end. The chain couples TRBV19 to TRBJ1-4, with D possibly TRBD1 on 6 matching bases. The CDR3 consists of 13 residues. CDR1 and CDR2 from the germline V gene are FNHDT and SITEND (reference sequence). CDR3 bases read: TGTGCCAGCAGTATACGAGGGGGCGAA. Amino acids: CASSIRGGE. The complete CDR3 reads CASSIRGGERLFF.

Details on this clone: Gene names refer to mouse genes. The CDR3 bases that were read are TGTGCCAGCAGCCCACAGGGGCAAGAC. It encodes CASSPQGQD. The whole CDR3 reads CASSPQGQDTQYF. This sequence joins TRBV5 and TRBJ2-5; the match to TRBD1 covers 7 bases. From the germline J gene comes the end of the CDR3, since the read stops 4 residues before it. Losses at the gene ends were 4 bases for V and 3 bases for J; bases not matched to a gene: 1. The CDR3 runs to 13 residues. The germline gives CDR1 LGHNA, CDR2 YNLKQL (reference sequence).

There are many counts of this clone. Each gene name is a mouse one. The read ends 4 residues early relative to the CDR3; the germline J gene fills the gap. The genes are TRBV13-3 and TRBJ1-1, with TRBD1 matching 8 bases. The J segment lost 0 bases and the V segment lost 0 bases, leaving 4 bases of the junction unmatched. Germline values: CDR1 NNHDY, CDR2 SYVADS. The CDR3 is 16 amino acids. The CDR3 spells CASSDAPTGANTEVFF. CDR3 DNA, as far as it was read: TGTGCCAGCAGTGATGCCCCGACAGGGGCAAACACA.

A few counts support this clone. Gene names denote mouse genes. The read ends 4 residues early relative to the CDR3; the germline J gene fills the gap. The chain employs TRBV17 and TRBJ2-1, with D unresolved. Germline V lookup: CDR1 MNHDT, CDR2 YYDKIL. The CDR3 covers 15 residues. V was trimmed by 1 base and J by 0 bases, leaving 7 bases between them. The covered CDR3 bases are TGTGCTAGCAGTAGAGGCGACACTAACTATGCT. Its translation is CASSRGDTNYA. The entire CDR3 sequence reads CASSRGDTNYAEQFF.

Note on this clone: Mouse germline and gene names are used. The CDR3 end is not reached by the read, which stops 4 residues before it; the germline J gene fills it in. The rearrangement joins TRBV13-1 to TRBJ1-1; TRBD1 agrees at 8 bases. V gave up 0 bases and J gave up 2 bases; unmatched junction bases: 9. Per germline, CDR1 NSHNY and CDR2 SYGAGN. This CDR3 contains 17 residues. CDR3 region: CASSDARTGRSNTEVFF. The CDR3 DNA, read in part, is TGTGCCAGCAGTGATGCACGGACAGGGAGGAGCAACACA.

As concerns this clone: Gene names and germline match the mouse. The DNA read from the CDR3 is TGCACCTGCAGTGCAGCCCCGGGGACTGGGGACCAAGAC. This encodes CTCSAAPGTGDQD. The entire CDR3 protein reads CTCSAAPGTGDQDTQYF. The chain has TRBV1 and TRBJ2-5, with 10 bases that match TRBD2. Coverage ceases 4 residues before the CDR3 finishes, and the germline J gene fills in the end. CDR1 and CDR2 (germline): NSQYPW, LRSPGD (reference sequence). This CDR3 is built from 17 residues. V was pared by 1 base and J by 1 base, with 5 bases of the junction left unmatched. Using reference TRBV1 and TRBJ2-5 for the parts outside the CDR3, the full variable domain is VTLLEQNPRWRLVPRGQAVNLRCILKNSQYPWMSWYQQDLQKQLQWLFTLRSPGDKEVKSLPGADYLATRVTDTELRLQVANMSQGRTLYCTCSAAPGTGDQDTQYFGPGTRLLVL.

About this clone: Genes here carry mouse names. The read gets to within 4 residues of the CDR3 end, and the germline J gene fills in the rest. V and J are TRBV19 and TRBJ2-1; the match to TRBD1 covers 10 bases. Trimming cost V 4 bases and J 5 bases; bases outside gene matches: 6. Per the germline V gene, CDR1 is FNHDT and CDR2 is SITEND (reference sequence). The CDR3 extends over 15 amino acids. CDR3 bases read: TGTGCCAGCAGTTACGGGACAGGGGAGGATGCT. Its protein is CASSYGTGEDA. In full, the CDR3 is CASSYGTGEDAEQFF.

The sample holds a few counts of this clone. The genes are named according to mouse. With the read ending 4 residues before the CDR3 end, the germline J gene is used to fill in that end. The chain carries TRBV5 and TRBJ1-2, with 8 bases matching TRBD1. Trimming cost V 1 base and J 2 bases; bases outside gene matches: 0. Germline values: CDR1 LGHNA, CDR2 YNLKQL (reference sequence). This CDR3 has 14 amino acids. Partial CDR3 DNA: TGTGCCAGCAGCCAAGGGACAGGGAACTCC. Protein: CASSQGTGNS. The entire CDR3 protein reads CASSQGTGNSDYTF.

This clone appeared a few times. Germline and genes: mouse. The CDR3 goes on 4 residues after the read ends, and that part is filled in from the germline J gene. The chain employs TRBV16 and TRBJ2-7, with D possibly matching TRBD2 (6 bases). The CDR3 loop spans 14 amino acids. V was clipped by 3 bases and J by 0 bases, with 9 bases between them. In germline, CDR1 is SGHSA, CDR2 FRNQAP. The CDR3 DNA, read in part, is TGTGCAAGCAGCTTGGGGGGAAGCTCCTAT. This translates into CASSLGGSSY. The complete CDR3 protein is CASSLGGSSYEQYF.

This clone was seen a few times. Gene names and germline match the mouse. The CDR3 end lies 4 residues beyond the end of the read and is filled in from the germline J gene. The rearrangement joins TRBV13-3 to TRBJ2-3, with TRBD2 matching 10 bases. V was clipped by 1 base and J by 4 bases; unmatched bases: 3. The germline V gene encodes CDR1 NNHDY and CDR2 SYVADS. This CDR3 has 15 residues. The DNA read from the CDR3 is TGTGCCAGCAGTGATTATCTGGGGGGGCCAGAA. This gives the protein CASSDYLGGPE. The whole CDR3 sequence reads CASSDYLGGPETLYF.

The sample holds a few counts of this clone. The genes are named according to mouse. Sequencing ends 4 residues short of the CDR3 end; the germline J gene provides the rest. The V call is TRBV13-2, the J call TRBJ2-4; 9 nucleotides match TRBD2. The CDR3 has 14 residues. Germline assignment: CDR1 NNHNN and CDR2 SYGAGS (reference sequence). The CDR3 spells CASGAWGGLNTLYF. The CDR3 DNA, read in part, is TGTGCCAGCGGTGCCTGGGGGGGGCTGAAC.

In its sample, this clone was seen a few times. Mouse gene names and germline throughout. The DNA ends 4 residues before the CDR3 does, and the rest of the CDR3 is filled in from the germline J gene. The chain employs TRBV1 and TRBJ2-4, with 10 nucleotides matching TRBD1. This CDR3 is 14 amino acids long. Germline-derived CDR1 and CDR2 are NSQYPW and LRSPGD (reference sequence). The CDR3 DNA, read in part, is TGCACCTGCAGTGGGACAGGGGGAAAAAAC. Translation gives CTCSGTGGKN. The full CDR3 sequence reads CTCSGTGGKNTLYF. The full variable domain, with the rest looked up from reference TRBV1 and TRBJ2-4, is VTLLEQNPRWRLVPRGQAVNLRCILKNSQYPWMSWYQQDLQKQLQWLFTLRSPGDKEVKSLPGADYLATRVTDTELRLQVANMSQGRTLYCTCSGTGGKNTLYFGAGTRLSVL.

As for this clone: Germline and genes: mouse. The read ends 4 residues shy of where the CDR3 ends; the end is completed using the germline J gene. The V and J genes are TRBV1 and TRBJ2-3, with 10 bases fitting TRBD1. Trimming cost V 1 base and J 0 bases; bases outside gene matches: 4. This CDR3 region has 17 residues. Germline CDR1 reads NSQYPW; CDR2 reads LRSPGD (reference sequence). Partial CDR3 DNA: TGCACCTGCAGTGCAGCCGACAGGGGGCCTAGTGCAGAA. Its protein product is CTCSAADRGPSAE. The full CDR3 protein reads CTCSAADRGPSAETLYF.

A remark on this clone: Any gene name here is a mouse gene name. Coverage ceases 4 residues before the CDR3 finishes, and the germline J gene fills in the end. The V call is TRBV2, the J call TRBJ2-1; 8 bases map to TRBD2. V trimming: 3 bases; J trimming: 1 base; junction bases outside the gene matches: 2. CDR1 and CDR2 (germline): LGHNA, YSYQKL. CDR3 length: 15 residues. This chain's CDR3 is CASSQNWGNYAEQFF. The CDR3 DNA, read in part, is TGTGCCAGCAGCCAGAACTGGGGGAACTATGCT.

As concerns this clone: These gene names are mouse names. This CDR3 reads CTCSAGRTGGNTLYF. The CDR3 bases that were read are TGCACCTGCAGTGCAGGTCGGACTGGGGGAAAC. V usage is TRBV1 and J usage is TRBJ2-4, with TRBD2 matching 10 bases. Sequencing ends 4 residues short of the CDR3 end; the germline J gene provides the rest. The CDR3 spans 15 residues. Looked up from germline, CDR1 is NSQYPW and CDR2 is LRSPGD (reference sequence).

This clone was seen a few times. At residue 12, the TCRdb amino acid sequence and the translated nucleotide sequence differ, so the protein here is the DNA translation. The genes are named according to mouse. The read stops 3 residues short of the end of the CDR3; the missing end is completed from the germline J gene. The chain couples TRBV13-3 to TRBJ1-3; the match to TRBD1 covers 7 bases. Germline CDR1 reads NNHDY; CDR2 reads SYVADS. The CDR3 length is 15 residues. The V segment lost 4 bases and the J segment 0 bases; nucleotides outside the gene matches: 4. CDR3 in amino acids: CASSKTGLSGNTLYF. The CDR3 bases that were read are TGTGCCAGCAGTAAGACAGGGCTTTCTGGAAATACG.

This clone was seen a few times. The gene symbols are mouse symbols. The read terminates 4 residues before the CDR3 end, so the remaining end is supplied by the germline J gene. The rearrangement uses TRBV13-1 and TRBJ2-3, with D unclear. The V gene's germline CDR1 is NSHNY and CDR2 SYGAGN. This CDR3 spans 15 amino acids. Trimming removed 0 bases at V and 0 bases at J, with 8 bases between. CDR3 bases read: TGTGCCAGCAGTGATGCTGGCTGGAGTGCAGAA. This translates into CASSDAGWSAE. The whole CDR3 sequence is CASSDAGWSAETLYF.

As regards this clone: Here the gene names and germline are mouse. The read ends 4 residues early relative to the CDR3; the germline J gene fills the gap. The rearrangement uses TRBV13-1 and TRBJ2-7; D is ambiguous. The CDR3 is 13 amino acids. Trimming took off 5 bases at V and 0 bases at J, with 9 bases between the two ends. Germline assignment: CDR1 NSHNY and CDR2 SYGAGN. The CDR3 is CASRRQVSYEQYF. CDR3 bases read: TGTGCCAGCAGAAGGCAGGTCTCCTAT.